Listed below are T cell receptor beta chains from one sample, sequenced in a study of T cell responses to AZD1222 COVID-19 vaccine. Method: immunoSEQ multiplex PCR; TCRdb's copy keeps in-frame clones and lacks some. The sample has 90,000 to 120,000 clones; 87% are singletons. The specimen comprised peripheral blood, sampled 28 days after the second AZD1222 dose. All receptors come from an adult who received the AZD1222 COVID-19 vaccine. The CDR3 runs from the conserved cysteine through the conserved F or W. D genes are given only for firm matches. Size is omitted from some rows. Given values are once, few, many or a class for expanded clones.

V: TRBV21-1
size: NA
D: NA
J: TRBJ1-1
DNA: TGTGCCAGCAGCAAAGATGGAGCCCCCAGGGAGGCCACTGAAGCTTTCTTT
CDR3: CASSKDGAPREATEAFF

V: TRBV5-1
size: NA
D: TRBD1
J: TRBJ2-7
DNA: TGCGCCAGCAGCTGGGGGGACAGGGACGAGCAGTACTTC
CDR3: CASSWGDRDEQYF

V: TRBV2
size: NA
D: TRBD1
J: TRBJ1-2
DNA: TGTGCCAGCAGTGGAGCCCCAGCACAGGGGGGAAGCGGCTACACCTTC
CDR3: CASSGAPAQGGSGYTF

V: TRBV6-1
size: once
D: NA
J: TRBJ2-7
DNA: TGTGCCAGCAGTGAAGTCCCCCGCGAGCAGTACTTC
CDR3: CASSEVPREQYF

V: TRBV28
size: NA
D: NA
J: TRBJ2-2
DNA: TGTGCCAGCACCCCGGACAACACCGGGGAGCTGTTTTTT
CDR3: CASTPDNTGELFF

V: TRBV30
size: NA
D: TRBD1
J: TRBJ1-6
DNA: TGTGCCTGGAAGCGGTATGGGACAGGCAATTCACCCCTCCACTTT
CDR3: CAWKRYGTGNSPLHF

V: TRBV6-5
size: NA
D: NA
J: TRBJ1-6
DNA: TGTGCCAGCAGTTACGGAGTTGGGAGTAATTCACCCCTCCACTTT
CDR3: CASSYGVGSNSPLHF

V: TRBV9
size: once
D: NA
J: TRBJ1-6
DNA: TGTGCCAGCAGCGTAGAAGTTGGGTATTCACCCCTCCACTTT
CDR3: CASSVEVGYSPLHF

V: TRBV5-6
size: NA
D: NA
J: TRBJ1-5
DNA: TGTGCCAGCAGCTTACGCCGCAGGGAGGATAGCAATCAGCCCCAGCATTTT
CDR3: CASSLRRREDSNQPQHF

V: TRBV7-2
size: once
D: NA
J: TRBJ1-2
DNA: TGTGCCAGCAGCCCCATCGGAGGGCGGGATGGCTACACCTTC
CDR3: CASSPIGGRDGYTF

V: TRBV3-1/TRBV3-2
size: NA
D: NA
J: TRBJ1-2
DNA: TGTGCCAGCAGCCAAGATCGGGCGGGACGTTATGGCTACACCTTC
CDR3: CASSQDRAGRYGYTF

V: TRBV3-1/TRBV3-2
size: NA
D: NA
J: TRBJ1-2
DNA: TGTGCCAGCAGCCAGACAGCCATCTATGGCTACACCTTC
CDR3: CASSQTAIYGYTF